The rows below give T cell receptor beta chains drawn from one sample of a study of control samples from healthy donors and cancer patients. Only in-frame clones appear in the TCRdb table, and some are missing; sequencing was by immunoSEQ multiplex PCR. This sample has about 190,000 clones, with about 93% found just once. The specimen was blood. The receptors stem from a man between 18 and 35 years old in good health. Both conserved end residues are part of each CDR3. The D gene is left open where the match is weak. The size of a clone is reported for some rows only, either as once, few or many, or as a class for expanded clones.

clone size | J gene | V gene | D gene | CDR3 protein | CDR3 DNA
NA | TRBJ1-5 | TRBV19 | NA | CASSPEQGLPQPQHF | TGTGCCAGTAGTCCGGAACAGGGTTTACCCCAGCCCCAGCATTTT
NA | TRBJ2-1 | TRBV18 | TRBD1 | CASSLDRVTYNEQFF | TGTGCCAGCTCCCTTGACAGGGTTACCTACAATGAGCAGTTCTTC
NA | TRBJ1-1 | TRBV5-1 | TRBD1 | CASSPGTVNTEAFF | TGCGCCAGCAGCCCGGGGACAGTTAACACTGAAGCTTTCTTT
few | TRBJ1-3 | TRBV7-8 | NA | CASSFGGRPSGNTIYF | TGTGCCAGCAGCTTCGGCGGGCGTCCCTCTGGAAACACCATATATTTT
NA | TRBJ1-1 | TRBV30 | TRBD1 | CAWNRDRDNTEAFF | TGTGCCTGGAACAGAGACAGGGATAACACTGAAGCTTTCTTT
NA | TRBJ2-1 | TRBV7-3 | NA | CASSLMGGINEQFF | TGTGCCAGCAGCTTAATGGGCGGCATCAATGAGCAGTTCTTC
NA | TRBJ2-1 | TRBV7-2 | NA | CASTRGYEQFF | TGTGCCAGCACACGGGGGTATGAGCAGTTCTTC
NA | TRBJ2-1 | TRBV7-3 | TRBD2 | CASSLRGGSYNEQFF | TGTGCCAGCAGCTTAAGGGGGGGCTCCTACAATGAGCAGTTCTTC
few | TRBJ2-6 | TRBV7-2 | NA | CASSSSRLLTF | TGTGCCAGCAGTTCTTCCCGATTGTTGACTTTC
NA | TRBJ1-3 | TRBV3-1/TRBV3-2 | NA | CASSLRGDAGNTIYF | TGTGCCAGCAGCCTTCGTGGGGACGCTGGAAACACCATATATTTT
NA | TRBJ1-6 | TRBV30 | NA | CAWSVSVDSPLHF | TGTGCCTGGAGTGTATCAGTGGATTCACCCCTCCACTTT
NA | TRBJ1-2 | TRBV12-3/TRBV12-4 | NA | CASSLRGVYGYTF | TGTGCCAGCAGTCTAAGGGGGGTCTATGGCTACACCTTC
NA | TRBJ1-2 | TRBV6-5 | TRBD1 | CAHTRGGHTYGYTF | TGTGCTCACACCAGGGGGGGGCATACCTATGGCTACACCTTC
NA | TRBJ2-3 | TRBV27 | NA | CASSLAGHTDTQYF | TGTGCCAGCAGTTTAGCGGGGCACACAGATACGCAGTATTTT